This T cell receptor (beta chain) was sequenced in a study of CD8 T cells in Susac syndrome. It was with random hexamers that about 0.45 to 1 ug RNA was reverse transcribed. Multiplex immunoSEQ PCR targeted 54 Vbeta and 13 Jbeta TCR beta segments. MiXCR, applied by TCRdb to the immunoSEQ multiplex PCR reads, yields one record per CDR3 protein. The table lists fewer than 200,000 distinct CDR3 sequences, approximately 95% of them singletons, with about 0.15% in the top ten. This clonotype was observed a few times. CDR1 is SEHNR and CDR2 is FQNEAQ in the germline V gene (reference sequence). Trimming took off 4 bases at V and 7 bases at J, with 14 bases between the two ends. The CDR3 has 13 amino acids.

This clonotype was obtained from a human donor with multiple sclerosis. The rearrangement joins TRBV7-9 to TRBJ2-7; the D is unclear. The sample consisted of CD8+ T cells from PBMCs. The CDR3 region has the DNA TGTGCCAGCAGCTCACCGGACCGAGCAGAGCAGTACTTC. This gives the protein CASSSPDRAEQYF.